The 9 T cell receptor beta chains reported below all come from one sample, sequenced in a study of blood T cells in healthy people across ages. A second about 6 to 11 cycle PCR used barcoded and J-beta primers. TCRdb reanalysed the 5' RACE reads using MiXCR and keeps one entry per CDR3 protein. Of about 780,000 distinct CDR3 sequences listed, around 62% were seen once; the top ten hold about 27%. Sequenced sample: blood. The receptors shown here come from a man younger than 40 in good health.

This chain's CDR3 is CSAMEAGGLSDTQYF. CDR3 bases: TGCAGTGCTATGGAAGCGGGGGGGCTTTCAGATACGCAGTATTTT. This chain connects TRBV20-1 to TRBJ2-3, with 10 bases aligning to TRBD2. The CDR3 covers 15 residues. V dropped 4 bases and J dropped 4; count of bases not matched to a gene: 8. Germline V gene lookup returns CDR1 DFQATT and CDR2 SNEGSKA (reference sequence).

V gene TRBV9 combines with J gene TRBJ2-3; unclear D gene. Trimming pared 3 bases from V and 0 bases from J, leaving 14 bases between. The CDR3 runs to 16 residues. CDR1 is SGDLS, CDR2 YYNGEE, per germline. The CDR3 loop is CASSASLGMSTDTQYF. As DNA, the CDR3 is TGTGCCAGCAGCGCCTCCTTGGGGATGAGCACAGATACGCAGTATTTT. Full variable domain (missing parts from reference TRBV9 and TRBJ2-3): DSGVTQTPKHLITATGQRVTLRCSPRSGDLSVYWYQQSLDQGLQFLIQYYNGEERAKGNILERFSAQQFPDLHSELNLSSLELGDSALYFCASSASLGMSTDTQYFGPGTRLTVL.

This chain links TRBV20-1 with TRBJ2-7; maybe TRBD1 (6 bases). The germline V and J ends were trimmed by 6 bases and 0 bases, with 12 bases remaining between them. The length of the CDR3 is 13 residues. CDR1 and CDR2 from the germline V gene are DFQATT and SNEGSKA (reference sequence). Here the CDR3 reads CSARQVISYEQYF. DNA for the CDR3: TGCAGTGCCCGACAGGTGATCTCCTACGAGCAGTACTTC.

The chain uses TRBV20-1 and TRBJ2-7; TRBD1 agrees at 7 bases. CDR1 is DFQATT, CDR2 SNEGSKA, per germline (reference sequence). V trimming: 0 bases; J trimming: 2 bases; junction bases outside the gene matches: 10. This CDR3 is built from 16 residues. CDR3 sequence reads: CSAREAGGPTTYEQYF. DNA for the CDR3: TGCAGTGCTAGAGAAGCAGGGGGTCCTACTACCTACGAGCAGTACTTC.

This chain links TRBV20-1 with TRBJ2-3; D is undetermined. Trimming removed 6 bases at V and 4 bases at J, with 8 bases between. Germline V CDR1 and CDR2: DFQATT, SNEGSKA (reference sequence). CDR3 length: 11 amino acids. CDR3 in DNA: TGCAGTGCAATGGGATCAGATACGCAGTATTTT. Its protein is CSAMGSDTQYF.

With regard to this clonotype: A much larger clonotype is one base distant, so this may be a read error. The chain combines TRBV21-1 with TRBJ2-1; TRBD1, the table's D call, lacks a check against the DNA. TRBV21-1 is a pseudogene segment. The CDR3 runs to 18 residues. The CDR3 protein is CASGKRLWGPLSYNEQFF. The CDR3 nucleotides read TGTGCCAGCGGCAAACGTTTGTGGGGGCCCCTCTCCTACAATGAGCAGTTCTTC.

This clonotype was observed once. This chain links TRBV4-3 with TRBJ2-2, with 7 bases aligning to TRBD2. Germline lookup yields CDR1 LGHNA and CDR2 YSLEER. The CDR3 runs 17 residues. V was clipped by 3 bases and J by 4 bases; unmatched bases: 11. The CDR3 protein is CASSHRFGGVGTGELFF. CDR3 sequence (DNA): TGCGCCAGCAGCCACCGATTTGGGGGGGTCGGCACCGGGGAGCTGTTTTTT.

V gene TRBV29-1 combines with J gene TRBJ1-2, with D tentatively TRBD1 (5 bases). The V and J ends lost 3 bases and 5 bases respectively, with 10 bases between them. This CDR3 contains 12 residues. Per germline, CDR1 SQVTM and CDR2 ANQGSEA. The CDR3 sequence: CSVDRREYGYTF. The CDR3 DNA is TGCAGCGTTGATCGCAGGGAATATGGCTACACCTTC.

This chain joins TRBV29-1 and TRBJ1-2; TRBD1 matches at 8 bases. From germline, CDR1 is SQVTM and CDR2 ANQGSEA. V gave up 4 bases and J gave up 4 bases; unmatched junction bases: 11. This CDR3 comprises 15 residues. The CDR3 loop is CSVGREGTGTYGYTF. The CDR3, as DNA: TGCAGCGTTGGTCGCGAGGGGACAGGCACCTATGGCTACACCTTC. Complete variable domain (other parts from reference TRBV29-1 and TRBJ1-2): SAVISQKPSRDICQRGTSLTIQCQVDSQVTMMFWYRQQPGQSLTLIATANQGSEATYESGFVIDKFPISRPNLTFSTLTVSNMSPEDSSIYLCSVGREGTGTYGYTFGSGTRLTVV.